The 5 T cell receptor beta chains listed next were all sequenced from one sample in a study of CD8 T cells in ankylosing spondylitis. Notes on the study in general: Seemingly distinctive of ankylosing spondylitis blood was a TCR beta motif formed by eight highly homologous variants.

No antigen has been assigned to these receptors. TCRdb re-called the 5' RACE reads with MiXCR, one entry per CDR3 protein. The sample gives about 340,000 distinct CDR3 sequences, 8% of which show up once; about 14% is in the top ten. The source material was blood, either unsorted or a sorted T cell fraction (not recorded which). These receptors were collected from a male donor with ankylosing spondylitis.

This clonotype showed up many times. This sequence joins TRBV5-1 and TRBJ2-7; unclear D gene. The V gene lost 6 bases and the J gene lost 3 bases, with 7 bases spanning the gap. CDR1 and CDR2 from the germline V gene are SGHRS and YFSETQ. The CDR3 runs 11 residues. The CDR3 DNA sequence: TGCGCCAGCAACTTCAACTACGAGCAGTACTTC. Its protein is CASNFNYEQYF.

Details on this clonotype: A single base separates this from a much larger clone, so it may be a read error. The V call is TRBV2, the J call TRBJ2-2, with D possibly matching TRBD1 (6 bases). CDR1 is SNHLY and CDR2 is FYNNEI in the germline V gene. V dropped 6 bases and J dropped 1 base, with 9 bases sitting between them. The CDR3 extends over 14 amino acids. CDR3 loop: CASSSDRNTGELFF. In DNA form, the CDR3 reads TGTGCCAGCAGCTCGGACAGGAACACCGGGGAGCTGTTTTTT.

Ten or more counts support this clonotype. V gene TRBV6-1 combines with J gene TRBJ2-4; no reliable D call. Germline CDR1 and CDR2: MNHNS and SASEGT. V was pared by 7 bases and J by 0 bases, with 7 bases between. This CDR3 has 13 residues. The CDR3 loop is CASTPVAKNIQYF. DNA of the CDR3: TGTGCCAGCACCCCAGTAGCCAAAAACATTCAGTACTTC.

The V call is TRBV7-2, the J call TRBJ2-1, with a tentative D call TRBD1 (6 bases). Deletions cut 5 bases from V and 2 bases from J, with 16 bases between. CDR1 is SGHTA, CDR2 FQGNSA, per germline. This CDR3 has 16 residues. Here the CDR3 DNA reads TGTGCCAGCAGCCCCACGGGCAGGGGTACCTACAATGAGCAGTTCTTC. It translates to CASSPTGRGTYNEQFF.

The rearrangement links TRBV4-3 to TRBJ2-7; D ambiguous. Germline V gene data show CDR1 as LGHNA and CDR2 as YSLEER. The CDR3 sequence is 14 residues long. Trimming stripped 1 base from V and 2 bases from J, with 9 bases between. CDR3 coding DNA: TGCGCCAGCAGCCAAGTTTTCCCAGCCTACGAGCAGTACTTC. Translation: CASSQVFPAYEQYF.